The clone carrying this T cell receptor beta chain is a singleton in its sample. Its target is unknown. Clones were sequenced by immunoSEQ multiplex PCR, and TCRdb holds only the in-frame ones, with some missing. The sample includes 30,000 to 40,000 clones, 70% to 90% of them seen just once. The entry originates in a study of STAT5B mutations in CD4+ large granular lymphocyte leukemia. Overall study results and limits: Without putative leukemic clones, patient CD4-sorted repertoires remained more clonal than healthy CD4+ repertoires. TRBV06-family usage was enriched in top patient clones (8/27) versus controls (2/35). Main leukemic clonotypes were patient-specific, but roughly 25% appeared at low frequency elsewhere. The CD4+ versus CD8+ T-LGLL clonality difference may reflect limited sample size.

The CDR3 covers 14 residues. Trimming removed 3 bases from V and 7 bases from J; junction bases left unmatched: 4. Germline V gene data show CDR1 as SGHRS and CDR2 as YFSETQ. This sequence joins TRBV5-1 and TRBJ2-2, with 9 bases fitting TRBD1. The receptor's source is a human donor in good health. The sequenced sample consisted of CD4+ T cells from blood buffy coats. CDR3 nucleotides: TGCGCCAGCAGCTCTGGGACAGGGAACGGGGAGCTGTTTTTT. As protein: CASSSGTGNGELFF.